This TCR beta chain originates from a study of cytomegalovirus exposure and HLA in healthy donors. Broader study findings: Apparent HLA restriction characterized most CMV-associated TCR beta chains in a later analysis.

A multiplex PCR was run with 60 Vbeta primers and 13 Jbeta primers. Generated by immunoSEQ multiplex PCR, the TCRdb table keeps only in-frame clones and is missing some. The data contain approximately 150,000 clones, roughly 78% of them seen just once; the ten biggest clones take up 3% to 3.5%. Concerning this clone: What it binds is unknown.

The receptor was isolated from a man between 18 and 29 years old in good health and CMV-seropositive. The specimen sequenced was PBMCs.

For the CDR3, the DNA is TGTGCCAGCAGTTTGGGTCAGGGGGCGAGGGGGTTGGTACGGCCTGAAGCTTTCTTT. This sequence encodes CASSLGQGARGLVRPEAFF. This chain connects TRBV28 to TRBJ1-1, with TRBD1 identical over 8 bases. Germline CDR1 is MDHEN and CDR2 is SYDVKM. With 3 bases clipped from V and 6 bases from J, the junction kept 21 bases outside the gene matches. This CDR3 is 19 amino acids long.